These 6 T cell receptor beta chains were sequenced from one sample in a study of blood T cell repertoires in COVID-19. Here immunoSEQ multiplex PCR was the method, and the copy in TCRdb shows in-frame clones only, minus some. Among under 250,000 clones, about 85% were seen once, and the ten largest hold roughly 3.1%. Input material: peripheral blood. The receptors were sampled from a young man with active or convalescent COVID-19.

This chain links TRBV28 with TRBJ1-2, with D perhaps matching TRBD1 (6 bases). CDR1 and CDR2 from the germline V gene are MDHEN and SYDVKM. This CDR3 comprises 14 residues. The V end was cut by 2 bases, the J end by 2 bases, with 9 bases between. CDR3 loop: CASSLGDINYGYTF. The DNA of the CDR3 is TGTGCCAGCAGTTTAGGGGACATAAACTATGGCTACACCTTC.

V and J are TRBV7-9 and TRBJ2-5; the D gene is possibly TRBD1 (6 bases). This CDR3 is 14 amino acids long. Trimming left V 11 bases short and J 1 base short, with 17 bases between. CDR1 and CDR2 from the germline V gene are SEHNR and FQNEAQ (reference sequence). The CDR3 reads CAATTSDSQETQYF. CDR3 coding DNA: TGTGCCGCCACGACGTCGGACAGCCAAGAGACCCAGTACTTC.

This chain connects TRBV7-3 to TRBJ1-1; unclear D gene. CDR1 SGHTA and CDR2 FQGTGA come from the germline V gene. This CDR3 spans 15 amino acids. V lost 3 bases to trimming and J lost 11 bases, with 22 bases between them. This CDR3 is CASSFFLSRPEKAFF. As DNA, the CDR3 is TGTGCCAGCAGCTTTTTTTTGAGTCGTCCCGAGAAGGCTTTCTTT.

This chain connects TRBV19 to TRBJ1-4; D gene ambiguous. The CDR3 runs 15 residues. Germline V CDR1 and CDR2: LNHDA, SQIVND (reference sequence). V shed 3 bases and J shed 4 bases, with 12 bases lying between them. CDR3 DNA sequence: TGTGCCAGTAGTATGGGTAGAGGGCGTAATGAAAAACTGTTTTTT. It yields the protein CASSMGRGRNEKLFF.

The CDR3 reads CAWSVHEGWDEQYF. CDR3 DNA sequence: TGTGCCTGGAGTGTACATGAGGGCTGGGACGAGCAGTACTTC. The J gene is TRBJ2-7, the V gene TRBV30; D is possibly TRBD2 (5 bases). CDR3 size: 14 residues. With 0 bases removed from V and 5 bases from J, the gap between germline ends came to 14 bases. CDR1 GTSNPN and CDR2 SVGIG come from the germline V gene (reference sequence).

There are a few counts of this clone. The CDR3 nucleotides are TGTGCCAGCAGCTTGGTTCTAGCGGGGGCCTACGAGCAGTACTTC. This gives the protein CASSLVLAGAYEQYF. V gene TRBV5-4 combines with J gene TRBJ2-7, with 10 nucleotides matching TRBD2. The CDR3 consists of 15 residues. Germline V gene lookup returns CDR1 SGHNT and CDR2 YYREEE (reference sequence). V shed 0 bases, J shed 2 bases, and the junction held 2 bases outside the gene matches. The full variable domain, with the rest looked up from reference TRBV5-4 and TRBJ2-7, is ETGVTQSPTHLIKTRGQQVTLRCSSQSGHNTVSWYQQALGQGPQFIFQYYREEENGRGNFPPRFSGLQFPNYSSELNVNALELDDSALYLCASSLVLAGAYEQYFGPGTRLTVT.